This T cell receptor beta chain was sequenced for a study of shared clonotypes between healthy human individuals. Study-level results: Generation probability values for non-shared clonotypes were lower than those for clonotypes shared by all four donors.

Clones were read by immunoSEQ multiplex PCR, and TCRdb kept only the in-frame ones, dropping some. Counted here are roughly 2.5 million clones, approximately 92% occurring once; the ten biggest clones make up about 0.13%. V lost 0 bases to trimming and J lost 8 bases, with 10 bases between them. Germline CDR1 and CDR2: MNHEY and SVGAGI. The CDR3 runs 14 residues. This clone has just one count. Antigen specificity is unknown. Sequencing was performed on naive CD4+ T cells sorted from blood. The subset denotes: CD45RA+ positively selected. The chain joins TRBV6-5 to TRBJ1-4; TRBD1 is a possible D gene (5 bases). The TCR was taken from a man younger than 35 in good health. The CDR3 spells CASSYSVGDEKLFF. Written as DNA, the CDR3 is TGTGCCAGCAGTTACTCCGTAGGGGACGAAAAACTGTTTTTT.